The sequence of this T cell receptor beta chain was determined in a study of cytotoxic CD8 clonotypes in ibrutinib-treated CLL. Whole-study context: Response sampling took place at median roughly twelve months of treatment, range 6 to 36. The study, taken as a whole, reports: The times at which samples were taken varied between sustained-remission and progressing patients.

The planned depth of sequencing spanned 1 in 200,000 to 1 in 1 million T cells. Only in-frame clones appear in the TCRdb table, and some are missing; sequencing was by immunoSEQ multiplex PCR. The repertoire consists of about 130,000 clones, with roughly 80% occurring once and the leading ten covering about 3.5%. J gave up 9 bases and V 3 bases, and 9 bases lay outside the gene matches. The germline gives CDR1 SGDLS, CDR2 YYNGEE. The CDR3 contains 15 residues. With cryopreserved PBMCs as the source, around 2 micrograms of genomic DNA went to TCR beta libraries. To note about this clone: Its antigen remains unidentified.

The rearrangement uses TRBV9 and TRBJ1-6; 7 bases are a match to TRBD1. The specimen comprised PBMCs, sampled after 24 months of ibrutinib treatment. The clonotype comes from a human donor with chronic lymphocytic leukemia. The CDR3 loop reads CASSAAGGVGSPLHF. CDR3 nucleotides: TGTGCCAGCAGCGCCGCAGGGGGGGTGGGTTCACCCCTCCACTTT.